This entry is about one T cell receptor (beta chain). Antigen: not known. The data were obtained in a study of PD-1 blockade in classical Hodgkin lymphoma. Study results and limitations: Diminished baseline TCR diversity has been reported in newly diagnosed patients relative to healthy donors.

Exposure to brentuximab vedotin varied, and each patient had relapsed following autologous stem cell transplantation. From thawed PBMCs, CD8+ T cells were isolated by magnetic negative selection. Produced via immunoSEQ multiplex PCR; TCRdb's table is partial and in-frame only. Among about 27,000 clones listed, roughly 88% were seen once. The germline gives CDR1 SGHAT, CDR2 FQDESV (reference sequence). The ends lost 5 bases at V and 5 bases at J; junction bases unmatched: 11. This CDR3 has 15 amino acids. The J gene is TRBJ1-2, the V gene TRBV11-1, with 7 positions matching TRBD1. Sequenced here: CD8+ T cells from blood, sampled at baseline. The sequence came from a human donor with classical Hodgkin lymphoma. The CDR3 sequence is CASSAAGTARYGYTF. For the CDR3, the DNA is TGTGCCAGCAGCGCCGCCGGGACAGCCAGATATGGCTACACCTTC.